The present T cell receptor beta chain was sequenced within a study of shared clonotypes between healthy human individuals. The CDR3 runs 15 residues. J gave up 2 bases and V 4 bases, and 6 bases lay outside the gene matches. CDR1 is SEHNR, CDR2 FQNEAQ, per germline (reference sequence). About this clone: The antigen remains unidentified.

Overall study findings and caveats: Naive subsets generally exceeded memory subsets in estimated richness. Clonotype sharing across several donors was observed for about 5.5% of naive CD4 clonotypes. Only blood was sampled, and tissue TCR repertoires likely differ from blood ones.

Several immunoSEQ plates held equal portions of the genomic DNA taken from each subset. Data came from immunoSEQ multiplex PCR; TCRdb stores just in-frame clones and leaves some out. The sample carries approximately 320,000 clones, approximately 79% recorded once. The sample taken for sequencing was memory CD4+ T cells sorted from blood. Subset reported: CD45RA-negative fraction. This chain uses TRBV7-9 with TRBJ2-7, with 9 positions matching TRBD1. The sequence derives from a man in his thirties or forties in good health. In DNA form, the CDR3 reads TGTGCCAGCAGCTCTCCGGGACAGGGTACCTACGAGCAGTACTTC. Its protein is CASSSPGQGTYEQYF.